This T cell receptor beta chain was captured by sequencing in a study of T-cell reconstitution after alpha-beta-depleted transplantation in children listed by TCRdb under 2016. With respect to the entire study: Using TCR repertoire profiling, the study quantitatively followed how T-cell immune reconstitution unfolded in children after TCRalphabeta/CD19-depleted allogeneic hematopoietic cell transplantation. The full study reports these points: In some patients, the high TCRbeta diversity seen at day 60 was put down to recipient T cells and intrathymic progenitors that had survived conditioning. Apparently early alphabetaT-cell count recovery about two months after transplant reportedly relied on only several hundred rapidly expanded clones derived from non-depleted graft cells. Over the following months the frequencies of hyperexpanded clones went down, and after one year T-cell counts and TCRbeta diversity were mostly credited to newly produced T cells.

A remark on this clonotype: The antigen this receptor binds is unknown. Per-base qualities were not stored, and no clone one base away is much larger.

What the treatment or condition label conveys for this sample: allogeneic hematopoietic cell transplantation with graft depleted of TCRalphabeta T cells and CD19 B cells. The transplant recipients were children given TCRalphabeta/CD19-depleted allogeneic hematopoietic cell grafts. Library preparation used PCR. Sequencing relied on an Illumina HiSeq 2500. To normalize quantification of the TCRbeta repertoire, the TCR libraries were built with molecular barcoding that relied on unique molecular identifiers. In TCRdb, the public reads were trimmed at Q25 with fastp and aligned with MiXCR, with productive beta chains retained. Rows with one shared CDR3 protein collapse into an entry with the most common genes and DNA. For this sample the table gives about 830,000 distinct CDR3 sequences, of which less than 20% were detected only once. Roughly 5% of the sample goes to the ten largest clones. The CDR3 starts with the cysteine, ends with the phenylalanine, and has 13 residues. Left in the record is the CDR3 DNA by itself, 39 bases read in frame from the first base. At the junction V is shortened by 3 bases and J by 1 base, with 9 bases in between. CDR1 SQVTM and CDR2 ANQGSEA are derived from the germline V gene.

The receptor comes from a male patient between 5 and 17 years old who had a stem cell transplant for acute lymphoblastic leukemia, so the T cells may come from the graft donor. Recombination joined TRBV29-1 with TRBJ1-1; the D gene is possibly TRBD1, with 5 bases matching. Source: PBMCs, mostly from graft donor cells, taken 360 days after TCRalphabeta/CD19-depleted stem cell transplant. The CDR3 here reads CSVDRGANTEAFF. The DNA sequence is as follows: TGCAGCGTTGATCGGGGCGCGAACACTGAAGCTTTCTTT.